The 21 T cell receptor beta chains below all came from one sample that was sequenced in a study of cytomegalovirus exposure and HLA in healthy donors. Vbeta (60) and Jbeta (13) primers were used in the PCR. The protocol was immunoSEQ multiplex PCR, while the TCRdb copy is restricted to in-frame clones and leaves out a portion. Of over 150,000 clones listed, approximately 81% are singletons. The material sequenced was PBMCs. These receptors came from a boy younger than 10 in good health and CMV-seronegative.

The gene calls are TRBV9 and TRBJ2-7; the D is unclear. V lost 4 bases, J lost 0 bases, and 17 bases lay in between. The CDR3 loop spans 16 amino acids. From germline, CDR1 is SGDLS and CDR2 YYNGEE. The CDR3 here is CASSPPIATGSYEQYF. DNA of the CDR3: TGTGCCAGCAGCCCGCCCATCGCAACGGGCTCCTACGAGCAGTACTTC.

V usage is TRBV6-1 and J usage is TRBJ2-5; unclear D gene. V lost 0 bases, J lost 5 bases, and 13 bases lay in between. The CDR3 length is 15 residues. Germline V gives CDR1 MNHNS, CDR2 SASEGT. CDR3 in DNA: TGTGCCAGCAGTGAAGCGGAATGGAGAGAGGAGACCCAGTACTTC. Residues: CASSEAEWREETQYF.

The V call is TRBV28, the J call TRBJ1-5, with D perhaps matching TRBD1 (6 bases). This CDR3 has 14 amino acids. Germline CDR1 reads MDHEN; CDR2 reads SYDVKM. V gave up 5 bases and J gave up 5 bases, with 13 bases separating them. CDR3 in DNA: TGTGCCAGCAGTCGGACAGAGGCTGATCAGCCCCAGCATTTT. Translation gives CASSRTEADQPQHF.

V and J are TRBV5-6 and TRBJ2-6; D possibly corresponds to TRBD1 (6 bases). This CDR3 spans 16 amino acids. CDR1 is SGHDT, CDR2 YYEEEE, per germline. Trimming shortened V by 4 bases and J by 2 bases, and 13 bases separated the two germline ends. The CDR3 sequence is CASSVAGTTGANVLTF. DNA for the CDR3: TGTGCCAGCAGCGTCGCCGGGACAACTGGGGCCAACGTCCTGACTTTC.

V usage is TRBV5-4 and J usage is TRBJ2-5; 8 positions match TRBD1. This CDR3 has 14 residues. Per the germline V gene, CDR1 is SGHNT and CDR2 is YYREEE (reference sequence). V shed 3 bases and J 5 bases; nucleotides not matched to a gene: 6. DNA of the CDR3: TGTGCCAGCAGCTCCTGGACAGGGAGGGAGACCCAGTACTTC. This translates into CASSSWTGRETQYF.

This chain uses TRBV6-5 with TRBJ2-7; TRBD1 matches at 8 bases. The junction had 4 bases not matched to a gene; V was cut back by 6 bases and J by 6 bases. CDR3 size: 12 residues. CDR1 is MNHEY, CDR2 SVGAGI, per germline. The DNA of the CDR3 is TGTGCCAGCAGACGGACAGGGACCGAGCAGTACTTC. Translation: CASRRTGTEQYF.

DNA of the CDR3: TGTGCCAGCAGTTCTACTAGACCCTCCTACAATGAGCAGTTCTTC. This codes for CASSSTRPSYNEQFF. The V and J genes are TRBV7-9 and TRBJ2-1; a possible D gene is TRBD2 (5 bases). Germline V gene data show CDR1 as SEHNR and CDR2 as FQNEAQ (reference sequence). Trimming left V 6 bases short and J 0 bases short, with 12 bases between. This CDR3 region has 15 residues.

The rearrangement uses TRBV4-1 and TRBJ2-7, with 12 bases fitting TRBD2. V shed 3 bases and J 2 bases; nucleotides not matched to a gene: 8. CDR3 size: 17 residues. Germline V gene lookup returns CDR1 MGHRA and CDR2 YSYEKL. The CDR3, as DNA: TGCGCCAGCAGCCATGTATCTAGCGGGAGGGACACCTACGAGCAGTACTTC. As protein: CASSHVSSGRDTYEQYF.

This clone was seen only once. The V call is TRBV6-1, the J call TRBJ2-3, with 13 bases fitting TRBD2. Germline V lookup: CDR1 MNHNS, CDR2 SASEGT. This CDR3 comprises 14 residues. The junction had 4 bases not matched to a gene; V was cut back by 11 bases and J by 2 bases. CDR3 DNA: TGTGCCGGTACTAGCGGGAGGGACACAGATACGCAGTATTTT. It codes for CAGTSGRDTDTQYF.

J is TRBJ2-7 and V is TRBV30; 7 bases agree with TRBD1. CDR1 is GTSNPN, CDR2 SVGIG, per germline (reference sequence). The junction had 9 bases not matched to a gene; V was cut back by 1 base and J by 6 bases. CDR3 size: 14 residues. In DNA, the CDR3 is TGTGCCTGGAGTGGGAAGGGGGCGCAATCCGAGCAGTACTTC. Residues: CAWSGKGAQSEQYF.

This clone appeared a single time. This chain connects TRBV18 to TRBJ1-5; a weak D match, TRBD1 (6 bases). Germline CDR1 and CDR2: KGHSH and LQKENI. V was pared by 3 bases and J by 10 bases, with 16 bases between. This CDR3 spans 14 amino acids. The CDR3, as DNA: TGTGCCAGCTCACCCGGGGGGCATCCGAACCCCCAGCATTTT. Its translation is CASSPGGHPNPQHF.

The chain has TRBV6-4 and TRBJ2-1, with 12 bases matching TRBD2. V lost 3 bases and J lost 7; bases outside the gene matches: 1. The CDR3 covers 14 residues. CDR1 and CDR2 from the germline V gene are MRHNA and SNTAGT. This CDR3 is CASSELAGGNEQFF. As DNA, the CDR3 is TGTGCCAGCAGTGAGCTAGCGGGAGGGAATGAGCAGTTCTTC.

The chain recombines TRBV30 with TRBJ2-7; 7 nucleotides match TRBD2. Germline V lookup: CDR1 GTSNPN, CDR2 SVGIG (reference sequence). The CDR3 has 15 amino acids. V shed 5 bases, J shed 2 bases, and the junction held 12 bases outside the gene matches. CDR3 in DNA: TGTGCCTGGGAGCTGGAGCGGGACCCGCCCTACGAGCAGTACTTC. It is translated as CAWELERDPPYEQYF.

J is TRBJ2-5 and V is TRBV5-6; 7 bases map to TRBD1. Germline-derived CDR1 and CDR2 are SGHDT and YYEEEE. Trimming removed 0 bases from V and 2 bases from J; junction bases left unmatched: 1. The CDR3 sequence is 14 residues long. In nucleotides, the CDR3 is TGTGCCAGCAGCTTGGGGGACAGTCAAGAGACCCAGTACTTC. This encodes CASSLGDSQETQYF.

This chain joins TRBV7-2 and TRBJ1-5; D gene ambiguous. The CDR3 runs to 17 residues. The germline CDR1 and CDR2 sequences are SGHTA and FQGNSA. V shed 1 base and J shed 3 bases, with 16 bases lying between them. The CDR3 spells CASSLVGGFTANQPQHF. The CDR3 region has the DNA TGTGCCAGCAGCTTAGTCGGAGGGTTTACCGCCAATCAGCCCCAGCATTTT. The whole variable domain, filled in from reference TRBV7-2 and TRBJ1-5, reads GAGVSQSPSNKVTEKGKDVELRCDPISGHTALYWYRQSLGQGLEFLIYFQGNSAPDKSGLPSDRFSAERTGGSVSTLTIQRTQQEDSAVYLCASSLVGGFTANQPQHFGDGTRLSIL.

The CDR3 loop reads CSVEGGPGVGNYGYTF. Written as DNA, the CDR3 is TGCAGCGTTGAGGGAGGGCCAGGGGTGGGGAACTATGGCTACACCTTC. The chain is built from TRBV29-1 and TRBJ1-2, with TRBD1 as a possible D gene (6 bases). CDR1 and CDR2 (germline): SQVTM, ANQGSEA. This CDR3 spans 16 amino acids. Trimming removed 3 bases from V and 2 bases from J, with 19 bases in between. The full variable domain, in which reference TRBV29-1 and TRBJ1-2 provide the parts outside the CDR3, is SAVISQKPSRDICQRGTSLTIQCQVDSQVTMMFWYRQQPGQSLTLIATANQGSEATYESGFVIDKFPISRPNLTFSTLTVSNMSPEDSSIYLCSVEGGPGVGNYGYTFGSGTRLTVV.

On this clone itself: One junction end disagrees with the germline gene, perhaps due to a read error. J is TRBJ2-7 and V is TRBV6-6; TRBD2 aligns across 8 bases. CDR1 and CDR2 from the germline V gene are MNHNY and SVGAGI (reference sequence). The CDR3 runs 12 residues. CDR3: CASRINRTSTLF. CDR3 nucleotide sequence: TGTGCCAGCAGGATCAATCGGACTAGCACCCTCTTC.

The rearrangement joins TRBV5-1 to TRBJ2-1; a possible D gene is TRBD2 (6 bases). Per the germline V gene, CDR1 is SGHRS and CDR2 is YFSETQ. The CDR3 is made up of 16 amino acids. V lost 3 bases and J 0 bases, leaving 13 bases between the germline ends. The CDR3 DNA reads as TGCGCCAGCAGCTCAGCCGGGACTCACTCCTACAATGAGCAGTTCTTC. Translation gives CASSSAGTHSYNEQFF.

This chain uses TRBV28 with TRBJ1-2, with D perhaps TRBD1 (6 bases). The CDR3 covers 12 residues. CDR1 and CDR2 from the germline V gene are MDHEN and SYDVKM. The ends were cut back, 4 bases at V and 7 bases at J, with 10 bases in the middle. Here the CDR3 DNA reads TGTGCCAGCAGTTCAGGGGTAGGTGGCTACACCTTC. As protein: CASSSGVGGYTF.

The V call is TRBV7-2, the J call TRBJ2-2; 8 nucleotides match TRBD1. V was pared by 4 bases and J by 1 base, with 8 bases of the junction left unmatched. CDR3 length: 17 residues. The germline CDR1 and CDR2 sequences are SGHTA and FQGNSA. In DNA form, the CDR3 reads TGTGCCAGCAGCTCGAGACAGGGGCTTCGGAACACCGGGGAGCTGTTTTTT. Translation: CASSSRQGLRNTGELFF.

V usage is TRBV4-1 and J usage is TRBJ2-7; D is uncertain. The germline CDR1 and CDR2 sequences are MGHRA and YSYEKL. This CDR3 has 13 residues. Trimming removed 0 bases from V and 3 bases from J, with 6 bases in between. DNA of the CDR3: TGCGCCAGCAGCCAAGAAGACTTCTACGAGCAGTACTTC. It is translated as CASSQEDFYEQYF.